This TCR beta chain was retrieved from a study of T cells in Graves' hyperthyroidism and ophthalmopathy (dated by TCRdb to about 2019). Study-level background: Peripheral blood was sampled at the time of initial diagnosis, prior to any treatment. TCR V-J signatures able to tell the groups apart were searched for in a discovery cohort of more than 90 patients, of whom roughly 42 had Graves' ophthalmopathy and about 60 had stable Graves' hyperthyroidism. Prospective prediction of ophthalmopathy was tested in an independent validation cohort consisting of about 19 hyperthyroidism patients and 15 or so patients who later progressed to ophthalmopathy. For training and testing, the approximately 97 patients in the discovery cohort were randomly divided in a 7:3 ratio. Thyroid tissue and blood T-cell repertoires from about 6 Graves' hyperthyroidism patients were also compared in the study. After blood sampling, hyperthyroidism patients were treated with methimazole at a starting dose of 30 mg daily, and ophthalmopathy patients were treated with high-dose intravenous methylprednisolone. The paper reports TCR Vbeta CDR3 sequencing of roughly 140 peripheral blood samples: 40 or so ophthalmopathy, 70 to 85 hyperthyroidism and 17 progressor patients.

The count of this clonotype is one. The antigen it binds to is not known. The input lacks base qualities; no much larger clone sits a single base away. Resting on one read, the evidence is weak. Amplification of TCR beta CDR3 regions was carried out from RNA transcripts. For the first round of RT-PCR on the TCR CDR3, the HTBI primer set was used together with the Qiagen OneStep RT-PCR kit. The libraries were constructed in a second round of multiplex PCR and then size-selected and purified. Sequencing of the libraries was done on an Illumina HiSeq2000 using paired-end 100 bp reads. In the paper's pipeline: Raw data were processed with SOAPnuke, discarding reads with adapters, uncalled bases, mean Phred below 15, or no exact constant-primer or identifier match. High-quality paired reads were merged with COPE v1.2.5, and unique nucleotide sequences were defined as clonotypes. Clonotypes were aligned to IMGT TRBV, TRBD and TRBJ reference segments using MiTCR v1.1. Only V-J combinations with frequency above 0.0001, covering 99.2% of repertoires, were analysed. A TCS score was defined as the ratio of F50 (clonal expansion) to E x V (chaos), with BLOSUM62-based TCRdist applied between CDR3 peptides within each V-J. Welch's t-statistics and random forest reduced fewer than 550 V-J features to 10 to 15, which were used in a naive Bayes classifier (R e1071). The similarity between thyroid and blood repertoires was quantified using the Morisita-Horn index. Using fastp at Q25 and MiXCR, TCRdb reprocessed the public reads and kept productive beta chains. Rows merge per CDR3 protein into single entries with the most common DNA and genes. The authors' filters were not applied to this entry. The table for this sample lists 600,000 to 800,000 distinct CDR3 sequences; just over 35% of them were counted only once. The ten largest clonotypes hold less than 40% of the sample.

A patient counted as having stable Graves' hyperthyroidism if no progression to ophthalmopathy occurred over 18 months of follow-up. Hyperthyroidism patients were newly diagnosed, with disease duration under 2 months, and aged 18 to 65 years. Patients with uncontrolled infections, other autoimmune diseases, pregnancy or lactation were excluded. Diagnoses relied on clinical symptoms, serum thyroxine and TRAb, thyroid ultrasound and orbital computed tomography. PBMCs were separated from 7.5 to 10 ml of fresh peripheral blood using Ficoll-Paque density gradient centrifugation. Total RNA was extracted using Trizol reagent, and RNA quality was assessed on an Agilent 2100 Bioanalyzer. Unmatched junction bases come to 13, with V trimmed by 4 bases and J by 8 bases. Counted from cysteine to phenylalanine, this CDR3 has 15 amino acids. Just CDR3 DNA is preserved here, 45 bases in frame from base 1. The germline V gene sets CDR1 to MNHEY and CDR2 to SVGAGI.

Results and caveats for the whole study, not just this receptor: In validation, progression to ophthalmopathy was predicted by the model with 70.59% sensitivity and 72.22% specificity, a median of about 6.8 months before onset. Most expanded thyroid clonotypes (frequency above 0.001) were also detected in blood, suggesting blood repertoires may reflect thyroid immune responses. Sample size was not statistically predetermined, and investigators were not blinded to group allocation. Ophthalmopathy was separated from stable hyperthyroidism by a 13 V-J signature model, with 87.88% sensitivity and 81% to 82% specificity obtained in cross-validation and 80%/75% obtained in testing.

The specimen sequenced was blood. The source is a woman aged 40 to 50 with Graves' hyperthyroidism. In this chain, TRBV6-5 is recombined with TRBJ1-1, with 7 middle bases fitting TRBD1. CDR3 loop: CASSLAGTGVSEAFF. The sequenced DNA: TGTGCCAGCAGTTTAGCTGGAACAGGGGTTAGCGAAGCTTTCTTT.